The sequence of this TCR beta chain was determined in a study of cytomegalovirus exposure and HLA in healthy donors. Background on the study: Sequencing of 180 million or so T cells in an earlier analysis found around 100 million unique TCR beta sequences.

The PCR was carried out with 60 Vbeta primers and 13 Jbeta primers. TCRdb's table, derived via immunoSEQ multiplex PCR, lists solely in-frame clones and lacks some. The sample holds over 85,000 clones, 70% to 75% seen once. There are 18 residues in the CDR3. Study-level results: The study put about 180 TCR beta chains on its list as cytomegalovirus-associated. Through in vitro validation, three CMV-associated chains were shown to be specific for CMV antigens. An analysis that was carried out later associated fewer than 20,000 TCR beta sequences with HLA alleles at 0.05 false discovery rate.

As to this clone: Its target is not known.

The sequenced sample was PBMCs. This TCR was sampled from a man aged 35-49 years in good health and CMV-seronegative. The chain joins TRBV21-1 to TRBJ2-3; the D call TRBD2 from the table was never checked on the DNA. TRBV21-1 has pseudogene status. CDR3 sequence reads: CASSKTDLLAGPTDTQYF. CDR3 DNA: TGTGCCAGCAGCAAAACGGACCTACTAGCGGGGCCCACAGATACGCAGTATTTT.